Below are 4 T cell receptor beta chains sequenced from a single sample in a study of cytotoxic CD8 clonotypes in ibrutinib-treated CLL. Repertoires were generated with immunoSEQ multiplex PCR, while TCRdb's copy carries only in-frame clones and drops some. This sample carries about 50,000 clones, about 50% of them seen once, and the ten largest clones take about 27%. Sequences were derived from PBMCs, sampled after 24 months of ibrutinib treatment. The receptors derive from a human donor with chronic lymphocytic leukemia.

This chain uses TRBV19 with TRBJ2-1, with 10 nucleotides matching TRBD2. The CDR3 is made up of 18 amino acids. V shed 4 bases and J 5 bases; nucleotides not matched to a gene: 14. The V gene's germline CDR1 is LNHDA and CDR2 SQIVND (reference sequence). The CDR3 DNA is TGTGCCAGTAGTAGGCGGAGCGGGGGGGGTACCCGGCACAATGAGCAGTTCTTC. Translation: CASSRRSGGGTRHNEQFF.

The chain joins TRBV12-5 to TRBJ1-5; D is undetermined. The V and J ends lost 7 bases and 0 bases respectively, with 16 bases between them. The CDR3 is 16 residues long. Germline CDR1 LGHNT, CDR2 FRNRAP. CDR3 sequence (DNA): TGTGCTAGTGCCCAAGTGGACGGATATAGCAATCAGCCCCAGCATTTT. Translation: CASAQVDGYSNQPQHF.

J is TRBJ2-7 and V is TRBV5-1; 8 bases fit TRBD2. CDR3 length: 14 residues. Per germline, CDR1 SGHRS and CDR2 YFSETQ. Germline trimming cut 4 bases from V and 2 bases from J; bases unmatched to any gene: 5. CDR3 DNA: TGCGCCAGCAGCCCGCGGGGGGATCCCTACGAGCAGTACTTC. Amino acids: CASSPRGDPYEQYF.

The CDR3 loop reads CASSFGGTEAFF. CDR3 in DNA: TGCGCCAGCAGCTTCGGTGGCACTGAAGCTTTCTTT. The chain recombines TRBV5-1 with TRBJ1-1; D uncertain. V was shortened by 2 bases and J by 4 bases, with 6 bases between the two germline ends. The CDR3 runs to 12 residues. The germline gives CDR1 SGHRS, CDR2 YFSETQ.